This TCR beta chain was profiled in a study of blood T cell repertoires in COVID-19. Here immunoSEQ multiplex PCR was the method, and the copy in TCRdb shows in-frame clones only, minus some. The repertoire holds over 200,000 clones, with roughly 81% as singletons. This TCR came from a woman aged 45 to 65 with active or convalescent COVID-19. The sample comprised peripheral blood.

CDR3 nucleotide sequence: TGTGCCAGCAGCGTAGCTCCCCTTAGCGGGGGGGTGCGAAAAAACAATGAGCAGTTCTTC. This gives the protein CASSVAPLSGGVRKNNEQFF. The V gene is TRBV9, the J gene TRBJ2-1, with TRBD2 identical over 11 bases. Unmatched junction bases numbered 16, after V lost 0 bases and J lost 5 bases. The CDR3 covers 20 residues. CDR1 is SGDLS and CDR2 is YYNGEE in the germline V gene.